There are a few counts of the clone carrying this T cell receptor (beta chain). Its antigen is not known. This sample was taken from a study of T cells in Graves' hyperthyroidism and ophthalmopathy. Findings and limits, study-wide: In the analysis, a 13 V-J model separated ophthalmopathy from stable hyperthyroidism.

Patients having uncontrolled infection, another autoimmune disease, pregnancy or lactation were not included. Using more than 8 ml of fresh peripheral blood, PBMCs were prepared. Trimming cost V 4 bases and J 6 bases; bases outside gene matches: 9. Germline CDR1 is SGHVS and CDR2 is FQNEAQ. The CDR3 totals 16 residues. RNA transcripts provided the source from which TCR beta CDR3 regions were amplified. The primer set for the first-round RT-PCR of the TCR CDR3 was HTBI. Each CDR3 protein gets one entry after TCRdb re-called the multiplex PCR reads with MiXCR. The data hold almost 500,000 distinct CDR3 sequences, with about 20% observed a single time.

The sample taken for sequencing was blood. The chain has TRBV7-8 and TRBJ2-1; 10 nucleotides line up with TRBD2. This TCR derives from an older woman with Graves' ophthalmopathy. The CDR3 loop reads CASSSLKTSGLNEQFF. CDR3 nucleotides: TGTGCCAGCAGCTCCCTTAAGACTAGCGGGCTCAATGAGCAGTTCTTC.